This record looks at one TCR beta chain sequence and its context. The table lists this clonotype with many counts. What antigen it recognizes has not been identified. No base qualities exist here, and no much larger clone lies one base off it. For repertoire sequencing, TCR beta CDR3 regions were amplified from RNA transcripts. The first round was an RT-PCR using HTBI primers with the Qiagen OneStep RT-PCR kit, and this first round was followed by a second-round multiplex PCR, then size selection and purification. Libraries were sequenced on an Illumina HiSeq2000 using paired-end 100 bp reads. In the original analysis: SOAPnuke was used to process the reads, removing any read that contained adapters or uncalled bases, had a mean Phred below 15, or lacked an exact match to the constant primer or identifier. High-quality paired reads were merged with COPE v1.2.5. Unique nucleotide sequences were defined as clonotypes and aligned to IMGT TRB V, D and J references using MiTCR v1.1. Only V-J combinations with frequency above 0.0001 were analysed, covering approximately 99% of repertoires. For each V-J combination, a TCR clonal expansion and chaos score was defined as F50 clonal expansion divided by the chaos observed in the TCRdist matrix. Welch's t-statistics and random forest were used to reduce the features to some 13 V-J combinations, which were then used as input to a naive Bayes classifier. Thyroid-blood repertoire similarity was quantified with the Morisita-Horn index. TCRdb redid the processing of the public reads, applying fastp at Q25 and MiXCR, and retained in-frame beta chains. CDR3 protein sequences are deduplicated, and each keeps its most common genes and DNA. TCRdb, not the original authors, processed these V and J calls. The sample contains hundreds of thousands of distinct CDR3 sequences, about 16% of them found a single time. The top ten clonotypes cover roughly 7% of the sample.

The data are from a study of Graves' ophthalmopathy and Graves' hyperthyroidism listed by TCRdb under 2018. A note on the overall study: Peripheral blood was collected before any treatment was given, at the time of initial diagnosis. Following sampling, methimazole starting at 30 mg daily was administered to hyperthyroidism patients, and high-dose intravenous methylprednisolone was administered to ophthalmopathy patients. The study used signatures of the TCR beta repertoire to tell Graves' ophthalmopathy apart from Graves' hyperthyroidism and to predict which patients would progress to ophthalmopathy. To explore V-J signatures that separate ophthalmopathy from hyperthyroidism, a discovery set of about a hundred patients was enrolled, consisting of about 41 with ophthalmopathy and about 60 with stable hyperthyroidism. In six hyperthyroidism patients, T-cell repertoires of thyroid tissue and blood were compared. In total, approximately 140 blood samples were TCR-sequenced: under 45 ophthalmopathy, around 75 hyperthyroidism and some 17 hyperthyroidism-to-ophthalmopathy patients. The 80 to 100 discovery patients were randomly divided into training and test sets at a 7:3 ratio. An independent validation cohort was composed of fewer than 20 hyperthyroidism patients and around 16 patients who later progressed from hyperthyroidism to ophthalmopathy.

Paper-wide results and their limitations: Most of the expanded thyroid clonotypes with a frequency above 0.001 were also detected in blood, and it was suggested that the thyroid immune response may be reflected by blood repertoires. No statistical method was used to set the sample size in advance, and the investigators knew which group each participant was assigned to. In validation, the model predicted ophthalmopathy progression with about 64% sensitivity and roughly 72% specificity; some 13 predicted patients were CT-confirmed with GO in a median of approximately 6.5 months. In cross-validation, the 13-signature model distinguished ophthalmopathy from stable hyperthyroidism with around 90% sensitivity and approximately 81% specificity, while in the test set the corresponding values were about 80% and 75%.

Hyperthyroidism was defined as stable when no progression to ophthalmopathy occurred within 18 months of follow-up. The hyperthyroidism patients were 18 to 65 years old and newly diagnosed, with a disease duration of less than 2 months. Patients were excluded if they had other autoimmune diseases, uncontrolled infections, pregnancy or lactation. Clinical symptoms, serum thyroxine, TRAb, thyroid ultrasound and orbital computed tomography were used for diagnosis. PBMCs were isolated from about 10 ml of fresh peripheral blood by Ficoll-Paque density gradient centrifugation. Trizol reagent was used to extract the total RNA, and its quality was then checked on an Agilent 2100 Bioanalyzer. Material: peripheral blood. This TCR came from a woman aged 18-29 years with stable Graves' hyperthyroidism. Donor details come from another sample of the same person, matched by shared clones.

The CDR3 here reads CASRIDRVDQPQHF. The DNA reads TGTGCCAGCAGGATAGACAGGGTTGATCAGCCCCAGCATTTT. This sequence uses TRBV6-2 or TRBV6-3 and TRBJ1-5, with 7 junctional bases fitting TRBD1. V and J are trimmed by 6 bases and 5 bases, and the gene matches miss 7 bases of the junction. The CDR3 spans 14 residues, from the cysteine through the phenylalanine. The retained sequence is limited to the CDR3, 42 bases, with the frame set at the first base. CDR1 and CDR2 are drawn from the germline V gene: MNHEY, SVGEGT.